The clone carrying this T cell receptor beta chain was detected once. Its antigen is still unknown. The CDR3 runs 9 residues. Germline V gene data show CDR1 as LNHDA and CDR2 as SQIVND (reference sequence). Measured with immunoSEQ multiplex PCR; TCRdb has only the in-frame clones, and not every one. The profile shows more than 65,000 clones, almost 80% of them singletons. The record originates from a study of T cell responses to AZD1222 COVID-19 vaccine. Study observations and caveats: Elevations in Spike-specific TCR breadth and depth followed administration of two AZD1222 doses. Most donors were white British, females outnumbered males, and clonal diversity was possibly underestimated.

The receptor was derived from an adult in good health. Sample: peripheral blood, taken on day 0 of AZD1222 vaccination. The rearrangement joins TRBV19 to TRBJ2-7; no firm D call. The CDR3 DNA reads TGTGCCAGTATCCCCCCCGTTCTTGTC. Translation gives CASIPPVLV.